The 9 T cell receptor beta chains presented below share a single source sample, sequenced in a study of CD8+CD57+ T cells in acquired aplastic anemia. Profiling that covered TCR beta VDJ and CDR3 relied on genomic DNA as its template. TCRdb reanalysed the reads using MiXCR and keeps one entry per CDR3 protein. The sample holds 200,000 to 250,000 distinct CDR3 sequences, about a third seen once. Sequencing was carried out using sorted CD4+, CD8+, or CD8+CD57+ T cells (not recorded which) from PBMCs. All receptors come from a human donor in good health, serving as a control.

The rearrangement links TRBV19 to TRBJ1-4, with D possibly TRBD1 on 6 matching bases. Germline loops: CDR1 LNHDA, CDR2 SQIVND (reference sequence). V lost 7 bases and J 2 bases, leaving 11 bases between the germline ends. The CDR3 runs to 14 residues. The CDR3 region has the DNA TGTGCCAGTACTACAGGGACCACTAATGAAAAACTGTTTTTT. This codes for CASTTGTTNEKLFF.

The table lists this clonotype with a count of one. The V call is TRBV15, the J call TRBJ2-7; 11 positions agree with TRBD1. V was pared by 1 base and J by 3 bases, with 8 bases of the junction left unmatched. There are 17 residues in the CDR3. The germline V gene has CDR1 LNHNV and CDR2 YYDKDF (reference sequence). This chain's CDR3 is CATSRGGQGALDYEQYF. The CDR3 region has the DNA TGTGCCACCAGCAGAGGAGGACAGGGGGCATTGGACTACGAGCAGTACTTC.

This clonotype was counted ten times or more. The chain employs TRBV10-2 and TRBJ2-1; D remains unclear. The CDR3 is 14 residues long. Between the trimmed V and J ends, which lost 0 bases and 5 bases, there was a span of 8 bases. Per germline, CDR1 WSHSY and CDR2 SAAADI. The CDR3 DNA follows: TGCGCCAGCAGTGAGTCCCTGGGAAACAATGAGCAGTTCTTC. Translating gives CASSESLGNNEQFF.

The chain joins TRBV7-2 to TRBJ2-5; a weak D match, TRBD1 (6 bases). CDR1 and CDR2 (germline): SGHTA, FQGNSA. Trimming left V 5 bases short and J 7 bases short, with 8 bases between. The CDR3 covers 11 residues. Here the CDR3 DNA reads TGTGCCAGCAGCGTAGGGGGGACCCAGTACTTC. Protein: CASSVGGTQYF.

This clonotype was seen at least ten times. For the CDR3, the DNA is TGTGCCAGCAGCTTTCACGGGAGTGTGACTGAGCAGTTCTTC. Protein product: CASSFHGSVTEQFF. The genes are TRBV7-3 and TRBJ2-1, with D possibly being TRBD2 (6 bases). Germline lookup yields CDR1 SGHTA and CDR2 FQGTGA. Deletions cut 3 bases from V and 9 bases from J, with 15 bases between. There are 14 residues in the CDR3.

Notes on this clonotype: A much larger clone differs by one base, so this may be a read error. CDR3: CASSRDWGPCEQYF. As DNA, the CDR3 is TGTGCCAGCAGCCGAGACTGGGGACCCTGCGAGCAGTACTTC. This chain joins TRBV7-8 and TRBJ2-7, with D perhaps assigned TRBD1 or TRBD2 (5 bases each). CDR3 length: 14 amino acids. Per the germline V gene, CDR1 is SGHVS and CDR2 is FQNEAQ. Trimming took 5 bases from V and 6 from J, leaving 17 bases between them.

This clonotype was counted ten times or more. V and J are TRBV15 and TRBJ2-2; D is uncertain. This CDR3 has 16 amino acids. V lost 0 bases and J 4 bases, leaving 12 bases between the germline ends. CDR1 is LNHNV, CDR2 YYDKDF, per germline (reference sequence). The CDR3, as DNA: TGTGCCACCAGCAGAGAGACACCTCTTGGCACCGGGGAGCTGTTTTTT. The encoded protein is CATSRETPLGTGELFF.

This clonotype was counted many times. The chain uses TRBV20-1 and TRBJ1-1; no reliable D call. Germline CDR1 and CDR2: DFQATT and SNEGSKA (reference sequence). This CDR3 contains 13 residues. The V and J ends lost 0 bases and 1 base respectively, with 6 bases between them. DNA for the CDR3: TGCAGTGCTAGAGAAACAAGGAACACTGAAGCTTTCTTT. It encodes CSARETRNTEAFF.

Only one count was recorded for this clonotype. DNA of the CDR3: TGCGCCAGCAGCGTCCGACAGGGCCTGGGAGAGCAGTACTTC. Residues: CASSVRQGLGEQYF. The V gene is TRBV5-1, the J gene TRBJ2-7; 7 nucleotides match TRBD1. V gave up 4 bases and J gave up 7 bases; unmatched junction bases: 11. Germline CDR1 and CDR2: SGHRS and YFSETQ. The length of the CDR3 is 14 residues. Using reference TRBV5-1 and TRBJ2-7 for the parts outside the CDR3, the full variable domain is KAGVTQTPRYLIKTRGQQVTLSCSPISGHRSVSWYQQTPGQGLQFLFEYFSETQRNKGNFPGRFSGRQFSNSRSEMNVSTLELGDSALYLCASSVRQGLGEQYFGPGTRLTVT.